One sample yielded the 17 T cell receptor beta chains listed below, sequenced in a study of spatial heterogeneity in lung cancer (dated by TCRdb to about 2019). The method was 5' RACE. Sequencing was carried out with a NextSeq 500. The raw public reads went through TCRdb reprocessing: fastp at Q25, MiXCR clone calling, in-frame beta chains kept. Duplicate CDR3 protein sequences are folded into a single record with the most common DNA and genes. Across this sample there are 23,000 or so distinct CDR3 sequences, with 6.5% to 8% seen only once. Approximately 15% of the sample is in the top ten clones. The sample's time point label, decoded: sample taken at primary tumor resection. Here the sequenced sample was PBMCs, taken at surgery. All receptors come from a male donor with early-stage non-small cell lung cancer.

By sample share, this clonotype is medium-sized (0.01 to 0.1%). The rearrangement links TRBV3-1 to TRBJ1-2; D might be TRBD1 (5 bases). V lost 4 bases to trimming and J lost 8 bases, with 14 bases between them. The CDR3 totals 13 residues. Germline values: CDR1 LGHDT, CDR2 YNNKEL (reference sequence). The CDR3 loop reads CASSPRQTLGYTF. As DNA, the CDR3 is TGTGCCAGCAGCCCCAGACAGACTTTAGGCTACACCTTC.

This clonotype was seen many times. The V and J genes are TRBV12-3 or TRBV12-4 and TRBJ1-2; D remains ambiguous. V was cut by 6 bases and J by 4 bases, with 15 bases left in between. This CDR3 has 14 amino acids. The CDR3 DNA is TGTGCCAGCAGCCTTGGTTTGAGTCTCTATGGCTACACCTTC. Its protein product is CASSLGLSLYGYTF.

This clonotype occurred a few times. The V gene is TRBV20-1, the J gene TRBJ2-7, with D possibly being TRBD1 (6 bases). This CDR3 region has 13 residues. Germline loops: CDR1 DFQATT, CDR2 SNEGSKA (reference sequence). The V gene lost 5 bases and the J gene lost 3 bases, with 14 bases spanning the gap. This CDR3 reads CSASQGLSYEQYF. As DNA, the CDR3 is TGCAGTGCTTCGCAGGGGCTAAGCTACGAGCAGTACTTC.

This clonotype has a count of ten or more. The V gene is TRBV24-1, the J gene TRBJ1-1; tentative D call: TRBD1 (6 bases). The CDR3 runs 13 residues. CDR1 KGHDR and CDR2 SFDVKD come from the germline V gene. V lost 10 bases to trimming and J lost 4 bases, with 15 bases between them. CDR3 protein: CATPTQGSTEAFF. The CDR3 region has the DNA TGTGCCACTCCAACCCAGGGGAGCACTGAAGCTTTCTTT.

Many counts were recorded for this clonotype. The chain has TRBV5-1 and TRBJ1-1; 7 positions agree with TRBD1. Germline CDR1 and CDR2: SGHRS and YFSETQ. V was clipped by 0 bases and J by 1 base; unmatched bases: 3. CDR3 length equals 15 residues. The CDR3 DNA sequence: TGCGCCAGCAGCTTGGTTGACAGGGCGAACACTGAAGCTTTCTTT. It encodes CASSLVDRANTEAFF.

This clonotype has a count of ten or more. V gene TRBV12-5 combines with J gene TRBJ1-1; 8 positions match TRBD1. Germline CDR1 is LGHNT and CDR2 is FRNRAP. V lost 6 bases, J lost 3 bases, and 12 bases stayed unmatched. The CDR3 consists of 16 residues. The CDR3 is CASGYIYRGRDTEAFF. The CDR3 DNA reads TGTGCTAGTGGGTACATTTACAGGGGGAGGGACACTGAAGCTTTCTTT.

This clonotype was counted many times. The V call is TRBV5-1, the J call TRBJ1-1, with a possible D match to TRBD1 (5 bases). The germline CDR1 and CDR2 sequences are SGHRS and YFSETQ. This CDR3 is 14 amino acids long. Trimming took 3 bases from V and 6 from J, leaving 15 bases between them. CDR3 coding DNA: TGCGCCAGCAGCTCGGGGGGTGTTTCGGCTGAAGCTTTCTTT. Encoded protein: CASSSGGVSAEAFF.

This clonotype was recorded a few times. The rearrangement joins TRBV24-1 to TRBJ2-2; no definite D call. This CDR3 has 15 residues. The germline CDR1 and CDR2 sequences are KGHDR and SFDVKD. Trimming took 7 bases from V and 0 from J, leaving 11 bases between them. CDR3: CATSLDGTNTGELFF. The CDR3 DNA sequence: TGTGCCACCAGCTTGGACGGTACGAACACCGGGGAGCTGTTTTTT.

The CDR3 DNA is TGTGCCAGCTCTCGGACCGGCTCTGGGGCCAACGTCCTGACTTTC. Encoded protein: CASSRTGSGANVLTF. The gene calls are TRBV18 and TRBJ2-6; D unclear. CDR3 size: 15 residues. V gave up 6 bases and J gave up 0 bases, with 9 bases separating them. Per the germline V gene, CDR1 is KGHSH and CDR2 is LQKENI.

The rearrangement links TRBV10-1 to TRBJ2-2, with 11 bases that match TRBD2. Germline CDR1 WNHNN, CDR2 SYGVQD (reference sequence). This CDR3 has 17 amino acids. The junction had 0 bases not matched to a gene; V was cut back by 0 bases and J by 0 bases. The CDR3 region has the DNA TGCGCCAGCAGTGAGTCGACTAGCGGGACGAACACCGGGGAGCTGTTTTTT. Its translation: CASSESTSGTNTGELFF.

By sample fraction, this clonotype is medium-sized. This chain links TRBV20-1 with TRBJ2-1; 12 nucleotides align to TRBD2. CDR3 length: 15 amino acids. Germline V lookup: CDR1 DFQATT, CDR2 SNEGSKA (reference sequence). V lost 1 base, J lost 7 bases, and 5 bases stayed unmatched. Here the CDR3 DNA reads TGCAGTGCTAGAGTGACTAGCGGGAGAAGGAATGAGCAGTTCTTC. Translating gives CSARVTSGRRNEQFF.

Many counts were recorded for this clonotype. The V call is TRBV12-3 or TRBV12-4, the J call TRBJ1-2; a weak D match, TRBD1 (5 bases). Between the trimmed V and J ends, which lost 5 bases and 4 bases, there was a span of 8 bases. The CDR3 consists of 12 residues. The CDR3 sequence: CASSLGPYGYTF. The CDR3 coding sequence is TGTGCCAGCAGTCTGGGACCCTATGGCTACACCTTC.

This sequence joins TRBV6-1 and TRBJ2-4, with 9 bases fitting TRBD1. CDR1 is MNHNS and CDR2 is SASEGT in the germline V gene. Trimming cost V 8 bases and J 2 bases; bases outside gene matches: 7. The CDR3 contains 15 residues. DNA of the CDR3: TGTGCCAGCGGGGACAGGGCGCGGACCAAAAACATTCAGTACTTC. Translated: CASGDRARTKNIQYF.

This rearrangement joins TRBV30 to TRBJ1-6; D is unclear. The CDR3 loop spans 14 amino acids. Trimming cost V 4 bases and J 7 bases, with 14 bases left between them. The germline V gene encodes CDR1 GTSNPN and CDR2 SVGIG (reference sequence). CDR3 residues: CAWTTRGWNSPLHF. CDR3 bases: TGTGCCTGGACGACGCGAGGCTGGAATTCACCCCTCCACTTT.

The chain joins TRBV11-2 to TRBJ2-1, with 8 bases matching TRBD2. Trimming cost V 3 bases and J 7 bases; bases outside gene matches: 2. The CDR3 loop spans 13 amino acids. Germline CDR1 is SGHAT and CDR2 is FQNNGV. The CDR3 bases are TGTGCCAGCAGCTTGGCTAGCGGGAATGAGCAGTTCTTC. Translation gives CASSLASGNEQFF.

Many counts were recorded for this clonotype. The chain is built from TRBV18 and TRBJ1-5, with TRBD1 identical over 7 bases. This CDR3 region has 15 residues. Germline CDR1 is KGHSH and CDR2 is LQKENI. J lost 3 bases, V lost 3 bases, and 5 bases had no gene match. CDR3 coding DNA: TGTGCCAGCTCACCGGCAGACAGGGACAATCAGCCCCAGCATTTT. It translates to CASSPADRDNQPQHF.

This chain uses TRBV5-1 with TRBJ2-1; D perhaps matches TRBD2 (5 bases). Germline V lookup: CDR1 SGHRS, CDR2 YFSETQ. V lost 1 base, J lost 0 bases, and 17 bases lay in between. CDR3 length: 18 residues. The CDR3 region has the DNA TGCGCCAGCAGCTTGTGGCCAGCGGCAGTGAGCTCCTACAATGAGCAGTTCTTC. It specifies CASSLWPAAVSSYNEQFF.